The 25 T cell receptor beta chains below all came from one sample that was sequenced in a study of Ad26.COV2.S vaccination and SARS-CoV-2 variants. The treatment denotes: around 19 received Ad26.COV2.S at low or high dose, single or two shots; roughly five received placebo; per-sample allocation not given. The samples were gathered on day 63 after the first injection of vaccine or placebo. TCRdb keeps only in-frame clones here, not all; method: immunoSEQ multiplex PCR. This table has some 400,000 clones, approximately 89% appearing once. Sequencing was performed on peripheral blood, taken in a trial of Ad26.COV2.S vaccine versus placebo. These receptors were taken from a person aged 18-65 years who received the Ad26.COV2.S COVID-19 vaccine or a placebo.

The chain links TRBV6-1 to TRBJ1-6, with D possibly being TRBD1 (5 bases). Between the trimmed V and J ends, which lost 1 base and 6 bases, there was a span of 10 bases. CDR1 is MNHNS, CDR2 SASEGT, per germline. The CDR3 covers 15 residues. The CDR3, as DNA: TGTGCCAGCAGTGAAGGGGGGGACCGTAATTCACCCCTCCACTTT. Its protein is CASSEGGDRNSPLHF.

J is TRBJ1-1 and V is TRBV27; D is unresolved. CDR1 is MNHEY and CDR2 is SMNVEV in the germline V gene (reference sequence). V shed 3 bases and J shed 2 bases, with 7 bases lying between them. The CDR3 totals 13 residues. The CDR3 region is CASSFRLNTEAFF. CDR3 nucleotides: TGTGCCAGCAGTTTTCGACTCAACACTGAAGCTTTCTTT.

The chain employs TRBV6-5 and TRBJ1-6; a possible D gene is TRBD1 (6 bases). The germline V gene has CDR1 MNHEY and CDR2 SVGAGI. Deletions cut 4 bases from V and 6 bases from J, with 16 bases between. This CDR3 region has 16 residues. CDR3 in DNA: TGTGCCAGCAGTTCATCCCGCGGACAGTTTAATTCACCCCTCCACTTT. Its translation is CASSSSRGQFNSPLHF.

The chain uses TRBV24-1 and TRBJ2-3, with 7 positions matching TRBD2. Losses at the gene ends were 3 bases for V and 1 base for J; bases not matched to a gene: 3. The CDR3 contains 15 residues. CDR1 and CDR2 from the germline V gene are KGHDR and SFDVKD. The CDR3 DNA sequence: TGTGCCACCAGTGATCGGGGGGTAGGCACAGATACGCAGTATTTT. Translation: CATSDRGVGTDTQYF.

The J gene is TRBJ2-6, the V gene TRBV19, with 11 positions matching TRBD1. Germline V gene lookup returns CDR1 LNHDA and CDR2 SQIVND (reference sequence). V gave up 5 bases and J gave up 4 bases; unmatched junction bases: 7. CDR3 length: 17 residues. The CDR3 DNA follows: TGTGCCAGTAGTGAAGGACAGGGGGCGCTCGGGGCCAACGTCCTGACTTTC. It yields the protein CASSEGQGALGANVLTF.

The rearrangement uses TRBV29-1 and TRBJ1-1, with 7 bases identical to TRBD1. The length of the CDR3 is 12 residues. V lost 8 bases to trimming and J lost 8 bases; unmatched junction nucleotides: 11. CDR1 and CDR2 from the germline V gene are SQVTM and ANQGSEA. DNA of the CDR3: TGCAGCCTGTCCGGGACAGCGAAGGAAGCTTTCTTT. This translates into CSLSGTAKEAFF.

The CDR3 DNA reads as TGTGCCACCAGTGATTGCGGCGGGACAGCTACCTACGAGCAGTACTTC. It translates to CATSDCGGTATYEQYF. J is TRBJ2-7 and V is TRBV24-1; D is perhaps TRBD1 (7 bases). The V end was cut by 2 bases, the J end by 2 bases, with 15 bases between. CDR1 and CDR2 (germline): KGHDR, SFDVKD. The CDR3 sequence is 16 residues long.

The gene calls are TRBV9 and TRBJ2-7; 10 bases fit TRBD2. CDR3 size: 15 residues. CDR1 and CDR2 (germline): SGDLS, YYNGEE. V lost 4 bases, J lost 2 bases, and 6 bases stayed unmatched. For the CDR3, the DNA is TGTGCCAGCAGCACAGGGACTAGCGCCGCCTACGAGCAGTACTTC. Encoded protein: CASSTGTSAAYEQYF. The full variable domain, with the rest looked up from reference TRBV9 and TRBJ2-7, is DSGVTQTPKHLITATGQRVTLRCSPRSGDLSVYWYQQSLDQGLQFLIQYYNGEERAKGNILERFSAQQFPDLHSELNLSSLELGDSALYFCASSTGTSAAYEQYFGPGTRLTVT.

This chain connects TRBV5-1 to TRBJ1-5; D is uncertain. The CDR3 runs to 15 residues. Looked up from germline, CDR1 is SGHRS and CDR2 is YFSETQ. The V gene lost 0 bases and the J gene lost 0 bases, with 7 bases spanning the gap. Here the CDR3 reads CASSLGSASNQPQHF. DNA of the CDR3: TGCGCCAGCAGCTTGGGTTCTGCTAGCAATCAGCCCCAGCATTTT.

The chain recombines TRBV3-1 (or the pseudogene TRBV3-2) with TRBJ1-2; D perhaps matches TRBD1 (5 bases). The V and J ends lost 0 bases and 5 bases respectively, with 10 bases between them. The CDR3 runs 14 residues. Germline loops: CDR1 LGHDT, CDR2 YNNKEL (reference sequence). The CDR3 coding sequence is TGTGCCAGCAGCCAAGATGTAGGGGAATATGGCTACACCTTC. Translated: CASSQDVGEYGYTF.

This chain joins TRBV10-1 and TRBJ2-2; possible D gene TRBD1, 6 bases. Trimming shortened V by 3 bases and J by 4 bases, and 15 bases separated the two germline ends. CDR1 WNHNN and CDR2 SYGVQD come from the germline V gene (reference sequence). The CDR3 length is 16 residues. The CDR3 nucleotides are TGCGCCAGCAGTGATCCTCGGACAGCGCTCACCGGGGAGCTGTTTTTT. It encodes CASSDPRTALTGELFF.

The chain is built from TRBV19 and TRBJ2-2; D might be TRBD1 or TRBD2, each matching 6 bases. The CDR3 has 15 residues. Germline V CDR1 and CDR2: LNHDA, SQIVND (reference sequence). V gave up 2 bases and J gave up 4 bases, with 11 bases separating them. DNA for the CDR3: TGTGCCAGTAGTATAACCGGGGGCAGCACCGGGGAGCTGTTTTTT. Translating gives CASSITGGSTGELFF.

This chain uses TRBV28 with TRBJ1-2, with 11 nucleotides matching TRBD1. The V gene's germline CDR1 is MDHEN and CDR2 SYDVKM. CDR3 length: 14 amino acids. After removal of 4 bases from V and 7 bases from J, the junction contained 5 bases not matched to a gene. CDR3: CASSSGTGGRGYTF. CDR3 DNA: TGTGCCAGCAGTTCCGGGACAGGGGGACGTGGCTACACCTTC.

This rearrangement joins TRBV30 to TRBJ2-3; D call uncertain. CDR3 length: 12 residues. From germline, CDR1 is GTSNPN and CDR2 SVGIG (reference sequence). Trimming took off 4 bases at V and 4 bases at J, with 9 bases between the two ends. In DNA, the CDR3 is TGTGCCTGGAATGGTAACGCAGATACGCAGTATTTT. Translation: CAWNGNADTQYF.

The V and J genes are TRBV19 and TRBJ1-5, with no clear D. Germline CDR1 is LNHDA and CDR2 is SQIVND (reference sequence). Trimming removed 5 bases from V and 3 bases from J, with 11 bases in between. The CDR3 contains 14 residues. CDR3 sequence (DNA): TGTGCCAGTAGTCCGTGGCGGGACAATCAGCCCCAGCATTTT. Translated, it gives CASSPWRDNQPQHF.

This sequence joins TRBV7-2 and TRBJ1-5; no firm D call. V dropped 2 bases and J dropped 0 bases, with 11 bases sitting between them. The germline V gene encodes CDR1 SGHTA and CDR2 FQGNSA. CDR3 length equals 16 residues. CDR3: CASSLWSGDSNQPQHF. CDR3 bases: TGTGCCAGCAGCTTATGGTCAGGAGATAGCAATCAGCCCCAGCATTTT. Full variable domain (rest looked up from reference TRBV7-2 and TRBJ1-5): GAGVSQSPSNKVTEKGKDVELRCDPISGHTALYWYRQSLGQGLEFLIYFQGNSAPDKSGLPSDRFSAERTGGSVSTLTIQRTQQEDSAVYLCASSLWSGDSNQPQHFGDGTRLSIL.

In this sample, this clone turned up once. The CDR3 nucleotides are TGTGCCAGTAGTCGGTCGATCCAACAGCCCCAGCATTTT. This encodes CASSRSIQQPQHF. The rearrangement links TRBV19 to TRBJ1-5; D not resolved. Deletions cut 5 bases from V and 7 bases from J, with 12 bases between. CDR1 is LNHDA, CDR2 SQIVND, per germline (reference sequence). The CDR3 extends over 13 amino acids.

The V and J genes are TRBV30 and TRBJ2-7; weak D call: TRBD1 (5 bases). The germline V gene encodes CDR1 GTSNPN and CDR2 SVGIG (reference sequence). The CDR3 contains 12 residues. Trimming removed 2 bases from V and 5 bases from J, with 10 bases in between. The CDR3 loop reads CAWSPTGHEQYF. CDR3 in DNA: TGTGCCTGGAGTCCAACAGGACACGAGCAGTACTTC.

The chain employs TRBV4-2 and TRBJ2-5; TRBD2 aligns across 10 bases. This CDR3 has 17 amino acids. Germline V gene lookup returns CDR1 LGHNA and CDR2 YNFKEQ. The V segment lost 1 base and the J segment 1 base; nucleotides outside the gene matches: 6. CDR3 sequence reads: CASSQGPSGSTQETQYF. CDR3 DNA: TGTGCCAGCAGCCAAGGCCCTAGCGGGAGTACCCAAGAGACCCAGTACTTC.

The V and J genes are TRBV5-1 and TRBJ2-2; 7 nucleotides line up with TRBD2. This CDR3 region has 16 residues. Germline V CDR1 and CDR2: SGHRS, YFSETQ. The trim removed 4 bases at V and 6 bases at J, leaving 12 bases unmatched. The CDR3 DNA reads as TGCGCCAGCAGCCCAGCCAGCGCGGGAGTGGCCGGGGAGCTGTTTTTT. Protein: CASSPASAGVAGELFF.

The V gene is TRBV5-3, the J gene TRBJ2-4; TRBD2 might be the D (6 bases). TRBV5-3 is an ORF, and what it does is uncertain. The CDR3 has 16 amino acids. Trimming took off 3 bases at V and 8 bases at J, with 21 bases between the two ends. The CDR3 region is CARSWLEGWPCYIQYF. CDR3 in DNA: TGTGCCAGAAGCTGGTTGGAGGGGTGGCCGTGTTACATTCAGTACTTC.

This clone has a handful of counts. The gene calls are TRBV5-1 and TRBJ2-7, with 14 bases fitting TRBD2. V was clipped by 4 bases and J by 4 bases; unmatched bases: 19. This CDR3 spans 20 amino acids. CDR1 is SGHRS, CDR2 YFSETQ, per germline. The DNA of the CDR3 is TGCGCCAGCAGCCGGAGAACGGGACTAGCGGGAGAATTGGATGGGTACGAGCAGTACTTC. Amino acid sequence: CASSRRTGLAGELDGYEQYF.

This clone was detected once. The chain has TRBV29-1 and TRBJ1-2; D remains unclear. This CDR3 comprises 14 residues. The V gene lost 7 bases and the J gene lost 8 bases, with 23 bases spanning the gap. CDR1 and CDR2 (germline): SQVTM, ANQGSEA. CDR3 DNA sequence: TGCAGCGCCGACGGTGGTCTGACCAGCGGGGGCTACACCTTC. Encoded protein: CSADGGLTSGGYTF.

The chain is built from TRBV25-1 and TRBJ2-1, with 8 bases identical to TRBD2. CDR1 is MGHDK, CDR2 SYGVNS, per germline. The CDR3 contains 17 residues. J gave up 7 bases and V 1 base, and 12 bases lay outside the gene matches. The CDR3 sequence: CASSELAGTLGKNEQFF. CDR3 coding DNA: TGTGCCAGCAGTGAATTAGCGGGGACCCTTGGCAAGAATGAGCAGTTCTTC.

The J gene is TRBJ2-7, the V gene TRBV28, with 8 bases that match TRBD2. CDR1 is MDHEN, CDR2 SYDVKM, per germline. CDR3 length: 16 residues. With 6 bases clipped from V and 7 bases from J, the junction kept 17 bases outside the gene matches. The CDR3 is CASSPQSGSRSREQYF. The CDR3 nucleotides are TGTGCCAGCAGCCCTCAGAGCGGGAGTCGTTCTCGGGAGCAGTACTTC.